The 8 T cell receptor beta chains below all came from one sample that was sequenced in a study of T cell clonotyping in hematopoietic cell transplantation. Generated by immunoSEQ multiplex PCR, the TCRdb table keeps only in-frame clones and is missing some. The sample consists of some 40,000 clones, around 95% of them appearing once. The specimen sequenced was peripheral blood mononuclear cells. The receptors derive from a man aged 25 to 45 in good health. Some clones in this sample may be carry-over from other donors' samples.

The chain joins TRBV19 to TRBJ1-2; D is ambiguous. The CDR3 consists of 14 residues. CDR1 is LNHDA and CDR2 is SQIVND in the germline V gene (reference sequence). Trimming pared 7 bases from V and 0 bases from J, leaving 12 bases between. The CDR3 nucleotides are TGTGCCAGTACCCCGGGAGTGACTAACTATGGCTACACCTTC. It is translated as CASTPGVTNYGYTF.

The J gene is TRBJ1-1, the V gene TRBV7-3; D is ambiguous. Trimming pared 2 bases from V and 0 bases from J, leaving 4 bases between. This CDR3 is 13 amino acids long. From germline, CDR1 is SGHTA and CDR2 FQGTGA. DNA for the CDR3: TGTGCCAGCAGCTTAGGAATGAACACTGAAGCTTTCTTT. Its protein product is CASSLGMNTEAFF.

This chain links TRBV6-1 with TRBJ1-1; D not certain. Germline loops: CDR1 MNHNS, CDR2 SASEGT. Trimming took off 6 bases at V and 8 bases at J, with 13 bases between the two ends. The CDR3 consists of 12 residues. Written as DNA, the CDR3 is TGTGCCAGCAGGACTTTTTCTCTGGAAGCTTTCTTT. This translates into CASRTFSLEAFF.

The CDR3 coding sequence is TGTGCCAGCTCCGAGACTAGCGGGATCCATGAGCAGTTCTTC. As protein: CASSETSGIHEQFF. The V and J genes are TRBV9 and TRBJ2-1; TRBD2 agrees at 11 bases. J lost 8 bases, V lost 7 bases, and 8 bases had no gene match. The CDR3 is 14 amino acids. Looked up from germline, CDR1 is SGDLS and CDR2 is YYNGEE. The full variable domain, its missing parts supplied by reference TRBV9 and TRBJ2-1, is DSGVTQTPKHLITATGQRVTLRCSPRSGDLSVYWYQQSLDQGLQFLIQYYNGEERAKGNILERFSAQQFPDLHSELNLSSLELGDSALYFCASSETSGIHEQFFGPGTRLTVL.

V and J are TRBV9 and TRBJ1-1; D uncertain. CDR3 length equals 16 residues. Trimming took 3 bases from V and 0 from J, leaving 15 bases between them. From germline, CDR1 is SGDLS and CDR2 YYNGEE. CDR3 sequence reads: CASSAGLPGMNTEAFF. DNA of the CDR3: TGTGCCAGCAGCGCCGGGCTCCCAGGTATGAACACTGAAGCTTTCTTT.

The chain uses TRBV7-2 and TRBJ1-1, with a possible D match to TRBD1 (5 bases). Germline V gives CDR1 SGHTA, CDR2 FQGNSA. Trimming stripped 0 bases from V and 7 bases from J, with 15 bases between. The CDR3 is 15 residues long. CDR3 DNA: TGTGCCAGCAGCTTAGCGCTATCAGGGTCGCTTGAAGCTTTCTTT. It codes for CASSLALSGSLEAFF.

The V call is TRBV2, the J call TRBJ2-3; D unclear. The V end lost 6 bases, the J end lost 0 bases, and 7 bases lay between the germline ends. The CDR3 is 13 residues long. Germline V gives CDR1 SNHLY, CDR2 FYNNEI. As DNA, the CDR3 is TGTGCCAGCAGGCAGTCTAGCACAGATACGCAGTATTTT. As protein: CASRQSSTDTQYF. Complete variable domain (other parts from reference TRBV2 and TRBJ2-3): EPEVTQTPSHQVTQMGQEVILRCVPISNHLYFYWYRQILGQKVEFLVSFYNNEISEKSEIFDDQFSVERPDGSNFTLKIRSTKLEDSAMYFCASRQSSTDTQYFGPGTRLTVL.

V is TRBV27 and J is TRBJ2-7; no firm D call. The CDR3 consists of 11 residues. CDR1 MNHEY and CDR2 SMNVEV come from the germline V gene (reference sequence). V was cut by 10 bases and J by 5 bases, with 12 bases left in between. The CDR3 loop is CATLGENEQYF. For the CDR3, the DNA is TGTGCCACCCTTGGAGAAAACGAGCAGTACTTC.